The TCR beta chain under discussion was sequenced for a study of blood T cell repertoires in COVID-19. Study context: The United States, Italy and Spain provided the acute and convalescent COVID-19 samples.

Original processing methods: Cell counts per sample came from amplifying reference gene primers. TCRdb's copy holds only in-frame clones and misses some; the assay was immunoSEQ multiplex PCR. V and J calls and clone size are given by that table; D and trimming were obtained from the DNA. The sample lists a few hundred thousand clones, 70% to 90% seen once, with about 5.9% in the top ten. Input material: peripheral blood. The source of this sequence is a man aged 55 to 69 with acute or convalescent COVID-19.

CDR3: CASSLRLARPTVEQFF. In nucleotides, the CDR3 is TGTGCCAGCAGCCTTCGACTAGCGCGTCCGACGGTTGAGCAGTTCTTC. This chain links TRBV5-8 with TRBJ2-1; 8 nucleotides agree with TRBD2. The CDR3 spans 16 residues. CDR1 is SGHTS, CDR2 YDEGEE, per germline. Trimming took 4 bases from V and 9 from J; bases not matched to a gene: 15. Looking up the rest from reference TRBV5-8 and TRBJ2-1 gives the full variable domain: EAGVTQSPTHLIKTRGQQATLRCSPISGHTSVYWYQQALGLGLQFLLWYDEGEERNRGNFPPRFSGRQFPNYSSELNVNALELEDSALYLCASSLRLARPTVEQFFGPGTRLTVL.